This record concerns one T cell receptor (beta chain) sequence. V gave up 4 bases and J gave up 9 bases, with 13 bases separating them. The CDR3 has 13 residues. Germline loops: CDR1 MNHEY, CDR2 SVGEGT. These data originate in a study of T-cell reconstitution after alpha-beta-depleted transplantation in children. This sample's TCRbeta library carried unique molecular identifier barcodes. TCRdb fed the PCR reads into MiXCR, producing one record per CDR3 protein. The repertoire holds roughly 500,000 distinct CDR3 sequences, with about 33% as singletons. The chain is built from TRBV6-2 or TRBV6-3 and TRBJ2-1, with D perhaps matching TRBD2 (5 bases). The material sequenced was PBMCs from the stem cell graft donor, taken from the stem cell graft. The receptor comes from a human donor who donated a stem cell graft to a child with aplastic anemia. CDR3 DNA: TGTGCCAGCAGTTCCCTGAGGGAAGGTGAGCAGTTCTTC. This encodes CASSSLREGEQFF.